The 25 T cell receptor beta chains given below trace back to one sample, sequenced in a study of blood T cell repertoires in COVID-19. TCRdb's table, derived via immunoSEQ multiplex PCR, lists solely in-frame clones and lacks some. The sample contains roughly 150,000 clones, 70% to 85% of which appear only once. Sequencing was carried out using PBMCs or T cells enriched from blood (not recorded which). The receptors were gathered from a woman between 18 and 29 years old who had been exposed to COVID-19.

The rearrangement uses TRBV29-1 and TRBJ1-2, with D hard to call. V was pared by 0 bases and J by 5 bases, with 16 bases between. The CDR3 runs 15 residues. Germline V gene data show CDR1 as SQVTM and CDR2 as ANQGSEA. The CDR3 bases are TGCAGCGTTGAAGATATAGAGGGAAGTCGTTATGGCTACACCTTC. Its protein is CSVEDIEGSRYGYTF.

This rearrangement joins TRBV19 to TRBJ2-7; 11 bases match TRBD2. V was clipped by 6 bases and J by 1 base; unmatched bases: 5. The germline gives CDR1 LNHDA, CDR2 SQIVND (reference sequence). The CDR3 runs to 15 residues. CDR3 nucleotide sequence: TGTGCCAGTAGAACCGGGACTAGCGGATCCTACGAGCAGTACTTC. This translates into CASRTGTSGSYEQYF.

The chain recombines TRBV6-5 with TRBJ2-2, with TRBD1 matching over 7 bases. After removal of 6 bases from V and 6 bases from J, the junction contained 10 bases not matched to a gene. The germline gives CDR1 MNHEY, CDR2 SVGAGI. This CDR3 contains 15 residues. CDR3 loop: CASSPKGAVSGELFF. Here the CDR3 DNA reads TGTGCCAGCAGCCCCAAGGGGGCGGTATCCGGGGAGCTGTTTTTT.

The chain uses TRBV5-1 and TRBJ1-1; D unclear. Germline V CDR1 and CDR2: SGHRS, YFSETQ. The CDR3 runs to 13 residues. V dropped 4 bases and J dropped 1 base, with 8 bases sitting between them. CDR3 sequence reads: CASSGRENTEAFF. In DNA, the CDR3 is TGCGCCAGCAGCGGACGGGAGAACACTGAAGCTTTCTTT.

The genes are TRBV4-1 and TRBJ2-7; D uncertain. This CDR3 has 15 residues. Trimming removed 0 bases from V and 2 bases from J, with 11 bases in between. Germline V lookup: CDR1 MGHRA, CDR2 YSYEKL. CDR3 nucleotide sequence: TGCGCCAGCAGCCAAGATGTACAGTCGGCCTACGAGCAGTACTTC. Protein sequence: CASSQDVQSAYEQYF.

The chain carries TRBV5-6 and TRBJ2-1; 12 bases line up with TRBD2. J gave up 8 bases and V 0 bases, and 3 bases lay outside the gene matches. CDR3 length: 15 residues. The germline V gene encodes CDR1 SGHDT and CDR2 YYEEEE. DNA of the CDR3: TGTGCCAGCAGCTTGGGACTAGCGGGAGCGGATGAGCAGTTCTTC. Protein: CASSLGLAGADEQFF.

The chain uses TRBV27 and TRBJ1-2; D not certain. The CDR3 is made up of 15 amino acids. Per germline, CDR1 MNHEY and CDR2 SMNVEV (reference sequence). Trimming stripped 6 bases from V and 2 bases from J, with 16 bases between. The CDR3 protein is CASSPSGLKNYGYTF. The DNA for the CDR3 is TGTGCCAGCAGCCCCTCAGGACTGAAGAACTATGGCTACACCTTC.

This chain connects TRBV7-9 to TRBJ1-1; a possible D gene is TRBD1 (5 bases). Trimming pared 1 base from V and 7 bases from J, leaving 10 bases between. Germline V CDR1 and CDR2: SEHNR, FQNEAQ (reference sequence). This CDR3 is built from 13 residues. This CDR3 is CASSLVGALEAFF. In DNA form, the CDR3 reads TGTGCCAGCAGCTTAGTAGGGGCACTTGAAGCTTTCTTT.

This sequence joins TRBV7-3 and TRBJ1-2; 7 bases agree with TRBD1. Looked up from germline, CDR1 is SGHTA and CDR2 is FQGTGA. The V segment lost 5 bases and the J segment 4 bases; nucleotides outside the gene matches: 10. The CDR3 runs to 15 residues. In nucleotides, the CDR3 is TGTGCCAGCAGCATATCCGGGACAGACCTCTATGGCTACACCTTC. Protein: CASSISGTDLYGYTF.

V usage is TRBV15 and J usage is TRBJ1-4; D is unresolved. CDR1 is LNHNV, CDR2 YYDKDF, per germline (reference sequence). Deletions cut 1 base from V and 1 base from J, with 7 bases between. The CDR3 is 15 residues long. CDR3 DNA: TGTGCCACCAGCAGAGTTGCAGGAACTAATGAAAAACTGTTTTTT. Protein product: CATSRVAGTNEKLFF.

The chain recombines TRBV27 with TRBJ1-2; no clear D gene. The CDR3 is 12 residues long. The V gene's germline CDR1 is MNHEY and CDR2 SMNVEV (reference sequence). Trimming took 4 bases from V and 5 from J, leaving 8 bases between them. CDR3 coding DNA: TGTGCCAGCAGTTCAGCGGGGTATGGCTACACCTTC. Its protein is CASSSAGYGYTF.

The V gene is TRBV18, the J gene TRBJ2-1; 10 bases match TRBD2. V dropped 0 bases and J dropped 6; count of bases not matched to a gene: 2. This CDR3 has 15 amino acids. CDR1 KGHSH and CDR2 LQKENI come from the germline V gene. The CDR3 spells CASSPPGLASNEQFF. The CDR3 DNA follows: TGTGCCAGCTCACCACCGGGACTAGCGAGCAATGAGCAGTTCTTC.

The chain uses TRBV4-2 and TRBJ2-2; TRBD2 agrees at 13 bases. The CDR3 sequence is 20 residues long. Germline CDR1 and CDR2: LGHNA and YNFKEQ. J was trimmed by 5 bases and V by 3 bases; bases with no gene match: 15. The CDR3 DNA follows: TGTGCCAGCAGCCACAGACGATCAACTAGCGGGAGGGCCATTACCGGGGAGCTGTTTTTT. It translates to CASSHRRSTSGRAITGELFF.

V usage is TRBV11-1 and J usage is TRBJ2-5, with D unresolved. Germline assignment: CDR1 SGHAT and CDR2 FQDESV (reference sequence). This CDR3 contains 15 residues. The V end lost 1 base, the J end lost 0 bases, and 9 bases lay between the germline ends. The CDR3 DNA sequence: TGTGCCAGCAGCTTAGGAGGTTTGGACCAAGAGACCCAGTACTTC. Amino acids: CASSLGGLDQETQYF.

V usage is TRBV7-2 and J usage is TRBJ1-3, with 7 bases identical to TRBD1. CDR1 and CDR2 from the germline V gene are SGHTA and FQGNSA. V was pared by 5 bases and J by 2 bases, with 6 bases of the junction left unmatched. The CDR3 has 15 amino acids. Here the CDR3 DNA reads TGTGCCAGCAGCATCGACAGGGCCACTGGAAACACCATATATTTT. It yields the protein CASSIDRATGNTIYF.

A remark on this clone: The sample holds other DNA sequences that translate to the same CDR3. J is TRBJ1-5 and V is TRBV30, with 9 bases identical to TRBD1. The germline CDR1 and CDR2 sequences are GTSNPN and SVGIG (reference sequence). Unmatched junction bases numbered 5, after V lost 4 bases and J lost 4 bases. The CDR3 runs to 14 residues. Here the CDR3 reads CAWTRGTGNQPQHF. Written as DNA, the CDR3 is TGTGCCTGGACTAGGGGGACAGGGAATCAGCCCCAGCATTTT.

This clone was counted once. This chain joins TRBV3-1 (or the pseudogene TRBV3-2) and TRBJ1-5; a possible D gene is TRBD1 (6 bases). There are 16 residues in the CDR3. The germline V and J ends were trimmed by 3 bases and 5 bases, with 17 bases remaining between them. CDR1 is LGHDT and CDR2 is YNNKEL in the germline V gene (reference sequence). The CDR3 loop is CASSHGTPTLDQPQHF. The CDR3 DNA reads TGTGCCAGCAGCCACGGGACACCGACTCTCGATCAGCCCCAGCATTTT.

This chain joins TRBV7-8 and TRBJ1-2; possibly TRBD1 for D (5 bases). CDR3 length: 15 residues. Trimming cost V 8 bases and J 2 bases, with 18 bases left between them. CDR1 is SGHVS and CDR2 is FQNEAQ in the germline V gene. The CDR3 DNA reads TGTGCCAGCTCACAGGAAACGGGCAGCAACTATGGCTACACCTTC. It translates to CASSQETGSNYGYTF.

This clone came up a few times. The V gene is TRBV27, the J gene TRBJ1-2; TRBD1 matches at 7 bases. With V trimmed by 6 bases and J by 2 bases, 6 bases remained unmatched. CDR1 is MNHEY, CDR2 SMNVEV, per germline (reference sequence). CDR3 size: 14 residues. This chain's CDR3 is CASRNYRGNYGYTF. As DNA, the CDR3 is TGTGCCAGCAGAAATTACAGGGGCAACTATGGCTACACCTTC.

V and J are TRBV7-2 and TRBJ2-5; D uncertain. This CDR3 is 15 amino acids long. The V end lost 2 bases, the J end lost 1 base, and 11 bases lay between the germline ends. In germline, CDR1 is SGHTA, CDR2 FQGNSA. CDR3 DNA sequence: TGTGCCAGCAGCTTATTTACTGGGCCCCAAGAGACCCAGTACTTC. As protein: CASSLFTGPQETQYF. The variable domain in full, with the rest retrieved from reference TRBV7-2 and TRBJ2-5, is GAGVSQSPSNKVTEKGKDVELRCDPISGHTALYWYRQSLGQGLEFLIYFQGNSAPDKSGLPSDRFSAERTGGSVSTLTIQRTQQEDSAVYLCASSLFTGPQETQYFGPGTRLLVL.

This chain joins TRBV25-1 and TRBJ2-7; the match to TRBD2 covers 12 bases. The germline gives CDR1 MGHDK, CDR2 SYGVNS. The CDR3 is 14 amino acids. Losses at the gene ends were 10 bases for V and 3 bases for J; bases not matched to a gene: 7. The CDR3 sequence: CANPRLAGDYEQYF. Here the CDR3 DNA reads TGTGCCAACCCAAGACTAGCGGGAGACTACGAGCAGTACTTC.

The chain uses TRBV30 and TRBJ2-7; D gene unclear. Germline loops: CDR1 GTSNPN, CDR2 SVGIG (reference sequence). Trimming shortened V by 4 bases and J by 0 bases, and 16 bases separated the two germline ends. This CDR3 is built from 15 residues. The CDR3 sequence is CAWKHSSQISYEQYF. CDR3 nucleotides: TGTGCCTGGAAACATTCTTCCCAGATCTCCTACGAGCAGTACTTC.

The chain links TRBV3-1 (or the pseudogene TRBV3-2) to TRBJ2-3; 7 bases line up with TRBD1. Germline V gene data show CDR1 as LGHDT and CDR2 as YNNKEL (reference sequence). There are 15 residues in the CDR3. V trimming: 4 bases; J trimming: 2 bases; junction bases outside the gene matches: 6. The CDR3 here is CASSPSGQYTDTQYF. The DNA for the CDR3 is TGTGCCAGCAGCCCCTCGGGACAGTACACAGATACGCAGTATTTT.

V and J are TRBV11-3 and TRBJ2-1; 9 bases align to TRBD1. CDR3 length: 14 amino acids. Germline values: CDR1 SGHNT, CDR2 YENEEA. Unmatched junction bases numbered 9, after V lost 6 bases and J lost 9 bases. This chain's CDR3 is CASRPGQGSGEQFF. The CDR3 DNA reads TGTGCCAGCAGACCCGGACAGGGGAGTGGTGAGCAGTTCTTC.

The genes are TRBV10-2 and TRBJ2-1; 7 nucleotides line up with TRBD2. The V gene end was trimmed by 9 bases and the J gene end by 4 bases; junction bases not matched to a gene: 9. In germline, CDR1 is WSHSY, CDR2 SAAADI. The CDR3 is 14 amino acids. CDR3 loop: CARRERETYNEQFF. CDR3 sequence (DNA): TGCGCCAGACGGGAGCGGGAAACATACAATGAGCAGTTCTTC.